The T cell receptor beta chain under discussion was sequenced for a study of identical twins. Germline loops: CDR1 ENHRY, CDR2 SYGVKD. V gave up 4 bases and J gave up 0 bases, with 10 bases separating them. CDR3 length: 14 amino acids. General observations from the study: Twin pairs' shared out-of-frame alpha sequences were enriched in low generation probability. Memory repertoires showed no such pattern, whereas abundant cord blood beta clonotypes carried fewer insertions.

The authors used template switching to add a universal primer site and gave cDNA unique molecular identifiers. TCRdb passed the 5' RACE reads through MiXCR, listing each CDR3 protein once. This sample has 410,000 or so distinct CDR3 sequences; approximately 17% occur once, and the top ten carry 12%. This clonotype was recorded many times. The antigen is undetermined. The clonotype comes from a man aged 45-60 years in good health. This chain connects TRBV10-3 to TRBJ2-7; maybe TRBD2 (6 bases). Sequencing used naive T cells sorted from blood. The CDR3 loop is CAISGGDSSYEQYF. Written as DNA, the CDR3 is TGTGCCATCAGTGGCGGGGATAGCTCCTACGAGCAGTACTTC.